This T cell receptor (beta chain) was profiled in a study of cytomegalovirus exposure and HLA in healthy donors. V was trimmed by 3 bases and J by 7 bases, leaving 15 bases between them. The CDR3 contains 15 residues. Germline assignment: CDR1 LNHDA and CDR2 SQIVND (reference sequence). The study, taken as a whole, reports: Certain sequence variants were highly shared and formed a cluster, and this cluster was likely a sequencing artifact. HLA restriction was apparent for most CMV-associated TCR beta chains in a later analysis.

13 Jbeta primers and 60 Vbeta primers were used for the PCR. Produced via immunoSEQ multiplex PCR; TCRdb's table is partial and in-frame only. The sample comprises roughly 97,000 clones, approximately 73% of which are singletons, and around 3.5% rests with the top ten. This clone was found a few times. Its target is unknown. Sequencing was carried out using PBMCs. This chain uses TRBV19 with TRBJ2-2; D is possibly TRBD1 (6 bases). The clonotype was recovered from a middle-aged man in good health and CMV-seronegative. CDR3 region: CASSIQGYPIGELFF. In DNA form, the CDR3 reads TGTGCCAGTAGTATCCAGGGGTACCCCATCGGGGAGCTGTTTTTT.